This T cell receptor (beta chain) was recorded in a study of vaccination and CD4 T cells after COVID-19. Looking at the study overall: The convalescents were made up of six males and four females, two of whom were Hispanic. Broader study findings: Convalescent patients were relatively few, and early post-infection timepoints were missing. The authors identified 304 of 307 vaccine-specific clones in convalescent patients as spike mono-reactive.

Cultured CD4+ T cells had their DNA profiled by the Oncomine TCR Beta short-read assay. Each CDR3 protein gets one entry after TCRdb re-called the PCR reads with MiXCR. The sample lists about 19,000 distinct CDR3 sequences; around 45% were seen once. Documented treatment: approximately 9-day PBMC culture with coronavirus spike peptide pools or control peptides (ViraFEST assay). Medium was half-exchanged with fresh IL-2 medium on days 3 and 7. The CDR3 contains 13 residues. The germline gives CDR1 SGHVS, CDR2 FNYEAQ. V lost 2 bases, J lost 0 bases, and 4 bases lay in between. This clonotype occurred a few times. The target antigen is unknown.

This sequence joins TRBV7-6 and TRBJ1-1; D uncertain. Sequenced material: CD4+ T cells from blood, cultured in vitro, taken after SARS-CoV-2 vaccination. The TCR was taken from a human donor who had recovered from COVID-19. The CDR3 reads CASSLKVNTEAFF. CDR3 bases: TGTGCCAGCAGCTTAAAAGTGAACACTGAAGCTTTCTTT.